This T cell receptor (beta chain) was sequenced during a study of cytomegalovirus exposure and HLA in healthy donors. Across the study: The study placed around 85% of its approximately 400 genotyped donors in the Caucasian-associated ancestry cluster.

Study observations and caveats: Despite most TCR sequences being rare, some public TCRs occurred in many donors. HLA-A and HLA-B allele assignments for most subjects were reportedly predicted accurately using TCR beta sequences. Some TCR beta chains (around 180 of them) were listed as cytomegalovirus-associated.

A note on this clone: The antigen is unknown.

With 5 bases removed from V and 4 bases from J, the gap between germline ends came to 15 bases. In germline, CDR1 is SGHTA, CDR2 FQGNSA. This CDR3 has 15 residues. The PCR ran on 60 Vbeta and 13 Jbeta primers. This table comes from immunoSEQ multiplex PCR, and its TCRdb copy is limited to in-frame clones, with some not included. The profile shows under 150,000 clones, around 68% of them singletons. The chain links TRBV7-2 to TRBJ2-1; D may be TRBD2 (5 bases). The sequence came from a woman aged 40 to 50 in good health and CMV-seropositive. The sample comprised PBMCs. The CDR3 sequence: CASSLDYSGYNEQFF. Written as DNA, the CDR3 is TGTGCCAGCAGCCTTGACTACTCAGGATACAATGAGCAGTTCTTC.